The clone carrying this T cell receptor beta chain appeared many times. What it binds is unknown. This record belongs to a study of T cells in Graves' hyperthyroidism and ophthalmopathy. Study-level findings and limits: Ophthalmopathy, as predicted by the model, came a median about six months after the prediction.

Lactation, pregnancy, other autoimmune disease or uncontrolled infection excluded patients. Amplification yielded TCR beta CDR3 regions, with RNA transcripts as the source. RT-PCR in the first round (using the HTBI primer set) targeted the TCR CDR3. In TCRdb, the multiplex PCR reads were re-called with MiXCR into one record per CDR3 protein. The sample records 300,000 to 350,000 distinct CDR3 sequences, roughly 23% being singletons. Source material: blood. The receptor was isolated from a woman aged 50 to 60 with Graves' hyperthyroidism.

The CDR3: CAWSVRDSNQPQHF. CDR3 DNA: TGTGCCTGGAGTGTAAGGGACAGCAATCAGCCCCAGCATTTT. The chain uses TRBV30 and TRBJ1-5, with a possible D match to TRBD1 (5 bases). The CDR3 is 14 amino acids. From germline, CDR1 is GTSNPN and CDR2 SVGIG (reference sequence). The V end lost 0 bases, the J end lost 1 base, and 7 bases lay between the germline ends.